This TCR beta chain originates from a study of shared clonotypes between healthy human individuals. Overall study: Per-donor plates numbered three CD4 naive, three CD4 memory, two CD8 naive and one CD8 memory.

General study points: Estimated clonotype richness was generally higher in naive than memory subsets.

Germline-derived CDR1 and CDR2 are LNHNV and YYDKDF (reference sequence). The CDR3 runs 14 residues. The V end was cut by 3 bases, the J end by 2 bases, with 9 bases between. About this clone: Its antigen is as yet unknown.

Genomic DNA (from each subset) was split evenly across several immunoSEQ plates. Method: immunoSEQ multiplex PCR; TCRdb's copy keeps in-frame clones and lacks some. The table has roughly 1,100,000 clones, around 76% seen once; the top ten hold approximately 1.5%. This clonotype was obtained from a man aged 18 to 30 in good health. What was sequenced was memory CD4+ T cells sorted from blood. Indicated subset: CD45RA-negative fraction. The V and J genes are TRBV15 and TRBJ2-3, with a tentative D call TRBD2 (6 bases). In DNA, the CDR3 is TGTGCCACCAGCAGGGAGGGGCCCACAGATACGCAGTATTTT. Amino acids: CATSREGPTDTQYF.